This record covers a single TCR beta chain. Authors' analysis steps: The authors estimated nucleated cell counts from reference gene primer amplification. TCRdb's table, derived via immunoSEQ multiplex PCR, lists solely in-frame clones and lacks some. V, J and clone size are those of that table, while D and trimming were read from the DNA. This table holds 70,000 to 80,000 clones, 82% found once. The sample comes from a study of blood T cell repertoires in COVID-19. Study-level information: Sites across the United States, Italy and Spain contributed samples from acute and convalescent COVID-19.

Germline trimming cut 7 bases from V and 2 bases from J; bases unmatched to any gene: 6. Germline V CDR1 and CDR2: LGHNT, FRNRAP. CDR3 length: 14 residues. The chain carries TRBV12-5 and TRBJ2-3; 7 bases agree with TRBD1. What was sequenced was peripheral blood. This TCR came from a woman aged 80 or older with acute or convalescent COVID-19. In DNA form, the CDR3 reads TGTGCTAGTGCGAGGGACAGAACCACAGATACGCAGTATTTT. It yields the protein CASARDRTTDTQYF.